The T cell receptor beta chain described here comes from a study of blood T cell repertoires in COVID-19. Repertoires were generated with immunoSEQ multiplex PCR, while TCRdb's copy carries only in-frame clones and drops some. The sample gives 150,000 to 200,000 clones, 86% of which show up once; 2.5% to 4% is in the top ten. The CDR3 has 13 residues. The ends were cut back, 6 bases at V and 10 bases at J, with 18 bases in the middle. Per the germline V gene, CDR1 is SGDLS and CDR2 is YYNGEE. This TCR derives from a man between 65 and 85 years old with acute or convalescent COVID-19. Sequences were obtained from peripheral blood. The V gene is TRBV9, the J gene TRBJ2-3, with a possible D match to TRBD2 (6 bases). The CDR3 DNA sequence: TGTGCCAGCAAGGCGGGGCTGCGGGGTCCGCAGTATTTT. Its protein is CASKAGLRGPQYF.